This T cell receptor (beta chain) is drawn from a study of T cell responses to AZD1222 COVID-19 vaccine. Turning to the study itself: Second-dose intervals of approximately 4 or approximately 12 weeks were pooled.

Profiling relied on immunoSEQ multiplex PCR, and the TCRdb table lists in-frame clones only, not all of them. Among 110,000 to 150,000 clones, about 87% were seen once, and the ten largest hold just over 5.5%. The source is an adult in good health. Sequenced material: peripheral blood, taken on day 0 of AZD1222 vaccination.

The CDR3 DNA reads as TGTGCCAGCAGTGAGATAGGGGGCAGTGAGCAGTTCTTC. Translating gives CASSEIGGSEQFF. J is TRBJ2-1 and V is TRBV6-1; TRBD1 matches 7 bases. Germline CDR1 and CDR2: MNHNS and SASEGT. The CDR3 contains 13 residues. V shed 3 bases, J shed 9 bases, and the junction held 5 bases outside the gene matches.